The sequence of this T cell receptor beta chain was determined in a study of T cell repertoires in cytomegalovirus infection. A note on this clonotype: What it recognizes is unknown.

MiXCR, applied by TCRdb to the reads, yields one record per CDR3 protein. The sample has 900,000 to 950,000 distinct CDR3 sequences; roughly 31% are singletons. Germline V gives CDR1 DFQATT, CDR2 SNEGSKA (reference sequence). The CDR3 runs to 16 residues. Deletions cut 0 bases from V and 0 bases from J, with 12 bases between. Sequencing used cultured CD8+ T cells from PBMCs, obtained from culture after CMV antigen stimulation. The chain carries TRBV20-1 and TRBJ1-5; tentative D call: TRBD1 (5 bases). The TCR was taken from a human donor in good health (CMV status not recorded). Some clones in this sample may be carry-over from other donors' samples. CDR3 coding DNA: TGCAGTGCTAGAGATCAACTGGGGCCTAGCAATCAGCCCCAGCATTTT. Its protein product is CSARDQLGPSNQPQHF.